The rows below give T cell receptor beta chains drawn from one sample of a study of somatic mutations in cytotoxic T cells in rheumatoid arthritis. Sequencing used immunoSEQ multiplex PCR; TCRdb keeps in-frame clones, though not all of them. The repertoire holds roughly 16,000 clones, with around 82% as singletons. Source material: CD8+ T cells sorted from blood. These receptors all stem from a woman in her forties or fifties with rheumatoid arthritis. Each CDR3 is given with its conserved first and last residue. Each record gives: D gene, clone size, V gene, J gene, CDR3 protein, CDR3 DNA. The D gene is left open where the match is weak. For some rows the clone size is stated as once, few or many, or as a class when expanded; others skip it.

.	.	TRBV10-1	TRBJ1-1	CASSENRYGGLETEAFF	TGCGCCAGCAGTGAGAACCGCTACGGGGGGCTAGAGACTGAAGCTTTCTTT
.	.	TRBV12-1	TRBJ1-5	CASSFQGGSDQPQHF	TGTGCCAGCAGCTTTCAAGGGGGCTCAGATCAGCCCCAGCATTTT
.	.	TRBV6-5	TRBJ2-7	CASGGSSYEQYF	TGTGCCAGCGGAGGTTCTTCCTACGAGCAGTACTTC
.	.	TRBV13	TRBJ1-5	CASSMTGLNQPQHF	TGTGCCAGCAGCATGACAGGCCTCAATCAGCCCCAGCATTTT
.	.	TRBV7-9	TRBJ1-1	CASGRGGTEAFF	TGTGCCAGCGGAAGGGGAGGCACTGAAGCTTTCTTT
.	.	TRBV27	TRBJ2-1	CASSSGFYNEQFF	TGTGCCAGCAGTTCGGGATTCTACAATGAGCAGTTCTTC
.	.	TRBV19	TRBJ1-1	CASSIGATEAFF	TGTGCCAGTAGTATAGGAGCCACTGAAGCTTTCTTT
.	.	TRBV6-5	TRBJ2-5	CASSLGGGETQYF	TGTGCCAGCAGTTTAGGGGGAGGGGAGACCCAGTACTTC
TRBD2	few	TRBV6-1	TRBJ2-2	CASSEVGGGTGELFF	TGTGCCAGCAGTGAAGTTGGGGGGGGCACCGGGGAGCTGTTTTTT
.	.	TRBV30	TRBJ1-1	CAWSTQINTEAFF	TGTGCCTGGAGTACACAGATAAACACTGAAGCTTTCTTT
.	once	TRBV2	TRBJ1-3	CASSPDRRSGNTIYF	TGTGCCAGCAGTCCTGACAGGCGCTCTGGAAACACCATATATTTT
.	once	TRBV6-1	TRBJ2-1	CASRNADPVNNEQFF	TGTGCCAGCAGAAACGCGGACCCCGTAAACAATGAGCAGTTCTTC
.	.	TRBV21-1	TRBJ2-3	CASSNGLAGGTDTQYF	TGTGCCAGCAGCAATGGACTAGCGGGGGGCACAGATACGCAGTATTTT
.	.	TRBV5-1	TRBJ2-5	CASSLLGQETQYF	TGCGCCAGCAGCTTGCTGGGGCAAGAGACCCAGTACTTC
.	.	TRBV5-5	TRBJ2-5	CASSLEAGETQYF	TGTGCCAGCAGCTTGGAGGCAGGGGAGACCCAGTACTTC
TRBD1	.	TRBV9	TRBJ2-7	CASSVAGGPYEQYF	TGTGCCAGCAGCGTAGCAGGGGGCCCCTACGAGCAGTACTTC
.	.	TRBV5-1	TRBJ1-1	CASSLGGRPPEAFF	TGCGCCAGCAGCTTGGGTGGACGGCCTCCTGAGGCTTTCTTT
TRBD2	once	TRBV19	TRBJ2-3	CASSITSGFTDTQYF	TGTGCCAGTAGTATTACTAGCGGGTTCACAGATACGCAGTATTTT
TRBD2	.	TRBV5-1	TRBJ2-7	CASSHHPSGSVSYEQYF	TGCGCCAGCAGCCACCATCCTAGCGGGAGTGTGTCCTACGAGCAGTACTTC
.	.	TRBV7-8	TRBJ1-4	CASSPTAGWANEKLFF	TGTGCCAGCAGCCCAACCGCGGGCTGGGCAAATGAAAAACTGTTTTTT
TRBD2	.	TRBV11-2	TRBJ2-1	CASSLTSGISNEQFF	TGTGCCAGCAGCTTGACTAGCGGGATTAGCAATGAGCAGTTCTTC
TRBD2	.	TRBV23-1	TRBJ2-1	CASSHVLAGVFRRVGGQFF	TGCGCCAGCAGTCACGTACTAGCGGGAGTCTTTCGCCGTGTGGGGGGGCAGTTCTTC
.	.	TRBV7-6	TRBJ2-7	CASSLARGNYEQYF	TGTGCCAGCAGCTTAGCTCGAGGGAACTACGAGCAGTACTTC
TRBD1	.	TRBV7-9	TRBJ1-5	CASSLEGTGAPNQPQHF	TGTGCCAGCAGCTTAGAGGGAACAGGGGCCCCCAATCAGCCCCAGCATTTT
.	.	TRBV4-1	TRBJ2-1	CASSLDNYNEQFF	TGCGCCAGCAGCCTTGACAATTACAATGAGCAGTTCTTC
TRBD2	.	TRBV9	TRBJ2-3	CASSVRTSEPDTQYF	TGTGCCAGCAGCGTGAGAACTAGCGAACCAGATACGCAGTATTTT
.	.	TRBV11-2	TRBJ2-2	CASSRRGNTGELFF	TGTGCCAGCAGTCGGAGGGGGAACACCGGGGAGCTGTTTTTT
TRBD1	.	TRBV5-1	TRBJ1-4	CASSTGQGGTNEKLFF	TGCGCCAGCAGCACAGGACAGGGGGGCACTAATGAAAAACTGTTTTTT
.	.	TRBV7-6	TRBJ1-5	CASSFGRGQPQHF	TGTGCCAGCAGCTTCGGTCGAGGACAGCCCCAGCATTTT
.	.	TRBV7-2	TRBJ2-5	CASSSGQTQYF	TGTGCCAGCAGCTCTGGACAGACCCAGTACTTC
.	.	TRBV5-4	TRBJ1-3	CASLGDSGNTIYF	TGTGCCAGCTTAGGGGACTCTGGAAACACCATATATTTT
.	.	TRBV4-1	TRBJ2-3	CASSQDWLGGADTQYF	TGCGCCAGCAGCCAAGATTGGTTGGGCGGGGCAGATACGCAGTATTTT
.	.	TRBV19	TRBJ1-2	CASSIVVRQGEDDGYTF	TGTGCCAGTAGTATAGTCGTCCGTCAGGGTGAGGATGATGGCTACACCTTC
.	.	TRBV4-2	TRBJ2-7	CASSHERGGYEQYF	TGTGCCAGCAGCCACGAGAGAGGGGGTTATGAGCAGTACTTC
.	.	TRBV28	TRBJ2-7	CASSWGERTSSYEQYF	TGTGCCAGCAGCTGGGGCGAGAGGACCAGCTCCTACGAGCAGTACTTC
TRBD2	.	TRBV4-1	TRBJ2-3	CASSQEVQGGSDTQYF	TGCGCCAGCAGCCAAGAGGTGCAGGGAGGGTCAGATACGCAGTATTTT
.	.	TRBV30	TRBJ1-2	CAWSSGQNYGYTF	TGTGCCTGGAGCTCCGGACAGAACTATGGCTACACCTTC
.	.	TRBV7-9	TRBJ1-2	CASSSGVGADSF	TGTGCCAGCAGCTCTGGGGTGGGGGCGGACTCCTTC
.	.	TRBV7-6	TRBJ2-7	CASSLASAAYEQYF	TGTGCCAGCAGCTTAGCGTCGGCAGCCTACGAGCAGTACTTC
TRBD2	.	TRBV5-1	TRBJ2-7	CASSSAGTSPYEQYF	TGCGCCAGCAGCTCCGCCGGGACTAGTCCCTACGAGCAGTACTTC
TRBD2	.	TRBV7-2	TRBJ2-5	CASSLGGRAGETQYF	TGTGCCAGCAGCTTGGGCGGGAGGGCCGGTGAGACCCAGTACTTC
TRBD2	.	TRBV6-4	TRBJ2-3	CASSSAGESTDTQYF	TGTGCCAGCAGCTCAGCGGGGGAGAGCACAGATACGCAGTATTTT
.	.	TRBV6-4	TRBJ2-3	CASSDGSVAVQTDSTDTQYF	TGTGCCAGCAGTGACGGGTCTGTGGCGGTCCAAACCGACAGCACAGATACGCAGTATTTT
.	few	TRBV14	TRBJ1-1	CASSQAQNTEAFF	TGTGCCAGCAGCCAAGCCCAGAATACTGAAGCTTTCTTT
.	.	TRBV4-1	TRBJ1-2	CASSQDWGSYGYTF	TGCGCCAGCAGCCAAGATTGGGGATCCTATGGCTACACCTTC
TRBD1	.	TRBV9	TRBJ2-7	CASSAGQGMGGEQYF	TGTGCCAGCAGCGCTGGACAGGGTATGGGTGGCGAGCAGTACTTC
.	.	TRBV15	TRBJ2-3	CATSRDWSGDTDTQYF	TGTGCCACCAGCAGAGATTGGTCGGGGGACACAGATACGCAGTATTTT
TRBD2	once	TRBV5-1	TRBJ2-1	CASSLQGLAGGHYNEQFF	TGCGCCAGCAGCCTCCAAGGACTAGCGGGGGGCCACTACAATGAGCAGTTCTTC
TRBD1	.	TRBV30	TRBJ2-2	CAWSPDRGVTGELFF	TGTGCCTGGAGTCCTGACAGGGGTGTCACCGGGGAGCTGTTTTTT
.	few	TRBV7-8	TRBJ2-2	CASSWEGPAGELFF	TGTGCCAGCAGCTGGGAAGGGCCGGCCGGGGAGCTGTTTTTT
TRBD2	.	TRBV5-4	TRBJ2-2	CASSFDEAGGPTGELFF	TGTGCCAGCAGCTTTGATGAAGCGGGAGGGCCCACCGGGGAGCTGTTTTTT
TRBD2	.	TRBV6-4	TRBJ2-7	CASRGLLAGEGCEQYF	TGTGCCAGCAGGGGACTTCTAGCGGGAGAAGGGTGCGAGCAGTACTTC
.	.	TRBV9	TRBJ2-3	CASSANADTQYF	TGTGCCAGCAGTGCGAACGCAGATACGCAGTATTTT
.	once	TRBV30	TRBJ1-3	CAWSPNRISGNTIYF	TGTGCCTGGAGCCCCAACAGGATCTCTGGAAACACCATATATTTT
TRBD2	once	TRBV19	TRBJ2-3	CASSSVAGGKDTQYF	TGTGCCAGTAGTTCGGTAGCGGGAGGGAAAGATACGCAGTATTTT
TRBD2	few	TRBV7-8	TRBJ2-7	CASSARLAGGYEQYF	TGTGCCAGCAGCGCCAGACTAGCGGGAGGGTACGAGCAGTACTTC
.	.	TRBV2	TRBJ2-7	CASSYSTDYTSYEQYF	TGTGCCAGCAGTTACTCGACAGACTACACCTCCTACGAGCAGTACTTC